These T cell receptor beta chains were read from a single sample in a study of blood T cell repertoires in COVID-19. Generated by immunoSEQ multiplex PCR, the TCRdb table keeps only in-frame clones and is missing some. The table lists tens of thousands of clones, around 84% of them singletons. The sequenced material came from peripheral blood. Source of these receptors: a man older than 75 with active COVID-19. The CDR3 runs from the conserved cysteine through the conserved F or W. The D gene is left open where the match is weak.

D: .
V: TRBV7-9
J: TRBJ2-2
CDR3: CASSFYSIGAGELFF

D: TRBD2
V: TRBV10-3
J: TRBJ2-1
CDR3: CATTSGSYNEQFF

D: .
V: TRBV6-5
J: TRBJ2-5
CDR3: CASSIHRVETQYF

D: .
V: TRBV5-1
J: TRBJ2-2
CDR3: CASSQETGSYGELFF

D: TRBD1
V: TRBV11-2
J: TRBJ2-5
CDR3: CASSLGDRDAETQYF

D: .
V: TRBV2
J: TRBJ2-1
CDR3: CASRPTLLAQEQFF

D: TRBD1
V: TRBV6-2/TRBV6-3
J: TRBJ2-7
CDR3: CASSSHGQGTFYEQYF

D: .
V: TRBV7-6
J: TRBJ2-1
CDR3: CASSPGAASSYNEQFF

D: TRBD2
V: TRBV7-8
J: TRBJ2-1
CDR3: CASSRAGGPGEQFF

D: TRBD1
V: TRBV14
J: TRBJ1-2
CDR3: CASSQASKWDSRVYGYTF

D: .
V: TRBV18
J: TRBJ1-5
CDR3: CASSPQGRVSNQPQHF

D: TRBD2
V: TRBV7-2
J: TRBJ2-3
CDR3: CASSRTSGISDTQYF

D: TRBD2
V: TRBV30
J: TRBJ2-1
CDR3: CAWSLGPGTSGRARTYNEQFF

D: .
V: TRBV11-3
J: TRBJ2-1
CDR3: CASSLGRSSGEQFF

D: .
V: TRBV27
J: TRBJ2-6
CDR3: CASQGFGANVLTF

D: .
V: TRBV9
J: TRBJ2-3
CDR3: CASTLEGGTDTQYF